The 26 T cell receptor beta chains presented below share a single source sample, sequenced in a study of blood T cells in healthy people across ages. The authors ran a second PCR of about 6 to 12 cycles using a sample-barcoded 5' primer and a J-beta primer mix. Each CDR3 protein gets one entry after TCRdb re-called the 5' RACE reads with MiXCR. Here the sample spans about 1.1 million distinct CDR3 sequences, around two fifths being singletons. The material sequenced was blood. The receptors shown here come from a man between 18 and 35 years old in good health.

This clonotype was recorded a few times. The chain links TRBV10-3 to TRBJ1-1; the D gene is possibly TRBD1 (6 bases). There are 19 residues in the CDR3. The ends were cut back, 0 bases at V and 0 bases at J, with 20 bases in the middle. Germline assignment: CDR1 ENHRY and CDR2 SYGVKD. The DNA for the CDR3 is TGTGCCATCAGTGAGTCCGCTTTTGGGTTATCAGGGGTGAACACTGAAGCTTTCTTT. It yields the protein CAISESAFGLSGVNTEAFF.

This clonotype has just a few counts. The chain joins TRBV12-3 or TRBV12-4 to TRBJ1-2; 8 nucleotides align to TRBD1. The ends lost 6 bases at V and 3 bases at J; junction bases unmatched: 9. This CDR3 has 15 amino acids. The CDR3 is CASSPLDRVDYGYTF. The CDR3 DNA sequence: TGTGCCAGCAGCCCACTGGACAGGGTCGACTATGGCTACACCTTC.

A single count supports this clonotype. J is TRBJ2-2 and V is TRBV6-2 or TRBV6-3, with D possibly matching TRBD1 (6 bases). The CDR3 extends over 17 amino acids. Germline CDR1 and CDR2: MNHEY and SVGEGT. Between the trimmed V and J ends, which lost 11 bases and 4 bases, there was a span of 26 bases. The CDR3 sequence is CAGGRTGTRRSTGELFF. In DNA form, the CDR3 reads TGTGCCGGGGGACGTACCGGGACAAGGCGGAGCACCGGGGAGCTGTTTTTT.

This clonotype was seen a handful of times. V is TRBV10-3 and J is TRBJ1-1; perhaps TRBD1 as D (5 bases). The germline CDR1 and CDR2 sequences are ENHRY and SYGVKD. With 6 bases removed from V and 5 bases from J, the gap between germline ends came to 7 bases. The CDR3 extends over 11 amino acids. The chain's CDR3 is CAIRGDTEAFF. For the CDR3, the DNA is TGTGCCATCAGAGGGGATACTGAAGCTTTCTTT.

This clonotype was picked up a small number of times. V and J are TRBV11-2 and TRBJ2-5; no clear D. Germline lookup yields CDR1 SGHAT and CDR2 FQNNGV. Trimming shortened V by 4 bases and J by 2 bases, and 17 bases separated the two germline ends. CDR3 length: 16 residues. CDR3 nucleotide sequence: TGTGCCAGCAGCTCCCTCCCCAGGTTTACTCAAGAGACCCAGTACTTC. This gives the protein CASSSLPRFTQETQYF.

This sequence joins TRBV20-1 and TRBJ2-3; 8 bases are a match to TRBD1. CDR1 is DFQATT and CDR2 is SNEGSKA in the germline V gene (reference sequence). Trimming cost V 0 bases and J 4 bases; bases outside gene matches: 6. The CDR3 extends over 15 amino acids. The DNA for the CDR3 is TGCAGTGCTAGAGATCTGACAGGGGCCCCAGATACGCAGTATTTT. It encodes CSARDLTGAPDTQYF.

Only a few counts were recorded for this clonotype. This chain uses TRBV29-1 with TRBJ2-7; TRBD1 is a possible D gene (5 bases). V lost 2 bases, J lost 2 bases, and 10 bases lay in between. This CDR3 is 13 amino acids long. CDR1 and CDR2 from the germline V gene are SQVTM and ANQGSEA. The CDR3, as DNA: TGCAGCGTTGAAAATGACAGCCCCTACGAGCAGTACTTC. Its translation: CSVENDSPYEQYF.

This clonotype appeared a few times. The chain carries TRBV5-1 and TRBJ1-4; D gene uncertain. V was shortened by 0 bases and J by 0 bases, with 3 bases between the two germline ends. Germline V CDR1 and CDR2: SGHRS, YFSETQ. The CDR3 covers 14 residues. The CDR3 DNA reads TGCGCCAGCAGCTTGGAAGCAACTAATGAAAAACTGTTTTTT. It encodes CASSLEATNEKLFF.

The rearrangement links TRBV29-1 to TRBJ2-1; 11 positions agree with TRBD2. V trimming: 6 bases; J trimming: 5 bases; junction bases outside the gene matches: 3. Germline loops: CDR1 SQVTM, CDR2 ANQGSEA. The CDR3 has 13 amino acids. CDR3 sequence: CSVLAGGDNEQFF. DNA for the CDR3: TGCAGCGTATTAGCGGGGGGGGACAATGAGCAGTTCTTC.

This clonotype has just a few counts. J is TRBJ1-5 and V is TRBV9; the D is unclear. The CDR3 contains 13 residues. The germline V gene has CDR1 SGDLS and CDR2 YYNGEE. V gave up 0 bases and J gave up 3 bases, with 4 bases separating them. The CDR3 DNA reads TGTGCCAGCAGCGTAGGGGTCAATCAGCCCCAGCATTTT. Protein sequence: CASSVGVNQPQHF.

This chain joins TRBV5-5 and TRBJ2-1; possibly TRBD1 or TRBD2 for D (7 bases each). The CDR3 consists of 13 residues. CDR1 and CDR2 from the germline V gene are SGHKS and YYEKEE (reference sequence). Trimming took off 3 bases at V and 8 bases at J, with 12 bases between the two ends. The CDR3 reads CASSWEGQYEQFF. CDR3 nucleotide sequence: TGTGCCAGCAGCTGGGAGGGACAGTATGAGCAGTTCTTC.

This clonotype occurred a few times. The CDR3 spells CASSLEKTSAHSEQFF. DNA for the CDR3: TGTGCCAGCAGCTTAGAAAAGACTAGTGCCCACAGTGAGCAGTTCTTC. V usage is TRBV7-9 and J usage is TRBJ2-1; tentatively, D is TRBD2 (6 bases). V lost 1 base to trimming and J lost 9 bases, with 19 bases between them. The CDR3 covers 16 residues. The germline V gene has CDR1 SEHNR and CDR2 FQNEAQ (reference sequence).

This clonotype was seen only a few times. This rearrangement joins TRBV12-3 or TRBV12-4 to TRBJ1-5, with 11 bases lining up with TRBD1. The CDR3 consists of 15 residues. V dropped 5 bases and J dropped 3; count of bases not matched to a gene: 3. Here the CDR3 DNA reads TGTGCCAGCAGTGCTGGACAGGGGGCCAATCAGCCCCAGCATTTT. It translates to CASSAGQGANQPQHF.

This clonotype turned up a few times. The chain is built from TRBV14 and TRBJ2-4; no firm D call. The CDR3 covers 11 residues. CDR1 is SGHDN and CDR2 is FVKESK in the germline V gene. The V gene lost 5 bases and the J gene lost 13 bases, with 12 bases spanning the gap. The CDR3 loop reads CASSADNEQYF. The CDR3 DNA follows: TGTGCCAGCAGCGCCGACAATGAGCAGTACTTC.

The DNA for the CDR3 is TGTGCCAGCAGTGAACCGCCAGCCGGCTACGAGCAGTACTTC. Amino acid sequence: CASSEPPAGYEQYF. The V call is TRBV2, the J call TRBJ2-7; no clear D gene. This CDR3 spans 14 amino acids. The germline V gene encodes CDR1 SNHLY and CDR2 FYNNEI. V gave up 2 bases and J gave up 3 bases, with 11 bases separating them. The full variable domain, completed using reference TRBV2 and TRBJ2-7, is EPEVTQTPSHQVTQMGQEVILRCVPISNHLYFYWYRQILGQKVEFLVSFYNNEISEKSEIFDDQFSVERPDGSNFTLKIRSTKLEDSAMYFCASSEPPAGYEQYFGPGTRLTVT.

This clonotype has only a few counts. The rearrangement uses TRBV7-2 and TRBJ2-5, with D perhaps TRBD1 or TRBD2 (5 bases each). Trimming took off 0 bases at V and 4 bases at J, with 12 bases between the two ends. The CDR3 is made up of 15 amino acids. The V gene's germline CDR1 is SGHTA and CDR2 FQGNSA. The CDR3 DNA reads as TGTGCCAGCAGCTTAGCGAGGGGTAAAATAGAGACCCAGTACTTC. Its translation: CASSLARGKIETQYF.

The J gene is TRBJ1-5, the V gene TRBV7-2; D gene unclear. Near its end, the DNA agrees better with TRBJ2-3, so the J call may be wrong. Germline V gene lookup returns CDR1 SGHTA and CDR2 FQGNSA. The CDR3 runs to 13 residues. The CDR3 region has the DNA TGTGCCAGCAGCGTGTACAAGAATCAGCCCCAGTATTTT. Translated, it gives CASSVYKNQPQYF.

A few counts support this clonotype. DNA of the CDR3: TGTGCCAGCAGCCTGGACAGGGCGTGGGATGCCTATGGCTACACCTTC. This encodes CASSLDRAWDAYGYTF. The chain is built from TRBV7-2 and TRBJ1-2, with 8 bases that match TRBD1. The V and J ends lost 5 bases and 4 bases, in that order; junction bases with no gene match: 12. This CDR3 is built from 16 residues. The germline CDR1 and CDR2 sequences are SGHTA and FQGNSA.

Turning to this clonotype: An end of the junction does not agree with germline; a read error may underlie this. The chain has TRBV6-2 or TRBV6-3 and TRBJ1-2; 7 bases match TRBD1. The germline V gene has CDR1 MNHEY and CDR2 SVGEGT. The CDR3 extends over 15 amino acids. CDR3 coding DNA: TGTGCCAGTAGTTTCCGACAGGGAGCTAACTATGGCTACACCTTC. This translates into CASSFRQGANYGYTF.

This clonotype was counted only a few times. The gene calls are TRBV19 and TRBJ2-6; D gene ambiguous. The germline V gene has CDR1 LNHDA and CDR2 SQIVND (reference sequence). V was shortened by 1 base and J by 0 bases, with 10 bases between the two germline ends. The CDR3 is 17 residues long. The CDR3 bases are TGTGCCAGTAGTATAGGTACACGGGCCTCTGGGGCCAACGTCCTGACTTTC. Residues: CASSIGTRASGANVLTF.

The rearrangement uses TRBV4-3 and TRBJ2-1, with unresolved D. The CDR3 spans 15 residues. Trimming cost V 5 bases and J 2 bases, with 13 bases left between them. Germline-derived CDR1 and CDR2 are LGHNA and YSLEER. The chain's CDR3 is CASSRLKGTYNEQFF. The CDR3 bases are TGCGCCAGCAGCAGACTGAAGGGTACCTACAATGAGCAGTTCTTC.

In its sample, this clonotype was seen once. The rearrangement joins TRBV6-5 to TRBJ1-2; D may be TRBD1 (6 bases). V was clipped by 7 bases and J by 4 bases, with 19 bases between them. Per germline, CDR1 MNHEY and CDR2 SVGAGI. This CDR3 comprises 15 residues. As DNA, the CDR3 is TGTGCCAGCACCTCAGGGGTCGGGGAGGCCTATGGCTACACCTTC. Translated, it gives CASTSGVGEAYGYTF.

V is TRBV19 and J is TRBJ2-3; D ambiguous. Trimming took off 6 bases at V and 1 base at J, with 8 bases between the two ends. The CDR3 runs to 13 residues. Looked up from germline, CDR1 is LNHDA and CDR2 is SQIVND (reference sequence). CDR3 loop: CASRPGRTDTQYF. For the CDR3, the DNA is TGTGCCAGTAGGCCAGGCCGCACAGATACGCAGTATTTT.

This clonotype came up a few times. This chain connects TRBV12-3 or TRBV12-4 to TRBJ1-5; D gene uncertain. The CDR3 length is 16 residues. V was clipped by 3 bases and J by 0 bases, with 12 bases between them. CDR3 residues: CASSFRAAYSNQPQHF. The CDR3 DNA is TGTGCCAGCAGTTTTCGGGCGGCGTATAGCAATCAGCCCCAGCATTTT.

This clonotype appeared a single time. The chain has TRBV6-1 and TRBJ1-5, with D possibly matching TRBD1 (6 bases). This CDR3 has 15 amino acids. The V gene lost 5 bases and the J gene lost 7 bases, with 18 bases spanning the gap. Germline CDR1 reads MNHNS; CDR2 reads SASEGT. The CDR3 protein is CASSPNYRVGQPQHF. CDR3 DNA: TGTGCCAGCAGTCCCAATTACAGGGTCGGCCAGCCCCAGCATTTT.

V gene TRBV10-3 combines with J gene TRBJ2-2; D unclear. CDR1 is ENHRY, CDR2 SYGVKD, per germline. This CDR3 spans 12 amino acids. Trimming stripped 4 bases from V and 7 bases from J, with 7 bases between. Here the CDR3 reads CAISGLRGELFF. The CDR3 DNA sequence: TGTGCCATCAGTGGCTTGCGCGGGGAGCTGTTTTTT.